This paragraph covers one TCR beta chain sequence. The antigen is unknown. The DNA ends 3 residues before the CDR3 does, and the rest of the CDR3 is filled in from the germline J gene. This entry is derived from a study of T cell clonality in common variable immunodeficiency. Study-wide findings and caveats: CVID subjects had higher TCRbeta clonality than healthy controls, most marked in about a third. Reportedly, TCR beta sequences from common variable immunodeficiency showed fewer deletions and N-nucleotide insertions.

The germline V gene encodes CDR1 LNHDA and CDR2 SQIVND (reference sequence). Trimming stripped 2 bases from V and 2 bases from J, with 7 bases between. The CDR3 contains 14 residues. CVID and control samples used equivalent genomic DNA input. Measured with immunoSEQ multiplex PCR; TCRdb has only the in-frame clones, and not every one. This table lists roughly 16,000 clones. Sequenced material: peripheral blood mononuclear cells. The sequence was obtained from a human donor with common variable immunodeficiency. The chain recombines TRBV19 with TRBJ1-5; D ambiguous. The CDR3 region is CASSIRTGNQPQHF. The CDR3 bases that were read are TGTGCCAGTAGTATACGGACTGGCAATCAGCCC.